One sample yielded the 22 T cell receptor beta chains listed below, sequenced in a study of T cell changes during pregnancy in multiple sclerosis (dated by TCRdb to between 2017 and 2020). The library was prepared using the immunoSEQ multiplex PCR assay. In its TCRdb copy, this immuneACCESS table keeps in-frame sequences only and misses some clones. Where compared with another copy, unresolved V genes explain less than half of these, and the others have no known cause. In this sample the table shows about 72,000 clones, roughly 89% of which occur a single time. Together, the top ten hold 0.6% to 0.8% of the sample. Sequenced material: peripheral blood, taken in the third trimester of pregnancy. These receptor sequences come from a female donor in good health, enrolled as a control in a pregnancy study.

V gene TRBV11-2 combines with J gene TRBJ1-1; 7 bases align to TRBD1. Trimming at V came to 5 bases and at J to 2 bases, leaving 5 bases not matched to a gene. Germline loops: CDR1 SGHAT, CDR2 FQNNGV. CDR3 length: 14 amino acids. In DNA form, the CDR3 reads TGTGCCAGCAGCGTAGGGACAGCCAACACTGAAGCTTTCTTT. This codes for CASSVGTANTEAFF.

The chain joins TRBV7-2 to TRBJ2-2; 12 nucleotides align to TRBD2. The ends lost 7 bases at V and 6 bases at J; junction bases unmatched: 9. The CDR3 contains 16 residues. Germline V gene lookup returns CDR1 SGHTA and CDR2 FQGNSA. CDR3 sequence (DNA): TGTGCCAGCACCCCGGGGACTAGCGGGTTTCCCGGGGAGCTGTTTTTT. Translating it yields CASTPGTSGFPGELFF.

This chain connects TRBV19 to TRBJ1-1; TRBD1 aligns across 7 bases. The J segment lost 1 base and the V segment lost 5 bases, leaving 7 bases of the junction unmatched. Germline V CDR1 and CDR2: LNHDA, SQIVND (reference sequence). The CDR3 has 15 amino acids. CDR3 coding DNA: TGTGCCAGTAGTCAGATCGGACAGGCGAACACTGAAGCTTTCTTT. Translation: CASSQIGQANTEAFF.

The chain links TRBV2 to TRBJ2-5; 7 bases are shared with TRBD2. Germline loops: CDR1 SNHLY, CDR2 FYNNEI. CDR3 length: 14 residues. V trimming: 9 bases; J trimming: 4 bases; junction bases outside the gene matches: 11. The CDR3 sequence: CASGGEPGGETQYF. The CDR3 coding sequence is TGTGCCAGTGGTGGGGAACCGGGGGGAGAGACCCAGTACTTC.

The V and J genes are TRBV10-3 and TRBJ1-2, with 7 bases lining up with TRBD1. The CDR3 has 16 residues. Unmatched junction bases numbered 15, after V lost 7 bases and J lost 4 bases. CDR1 ENHRY and CDR2 SYGVKD come from the germline V gene. CDR3 nucleotides: TGTGCCATCATGGGAGGTGACCCGGACAGGACCTATGGCTACACCTTC. Encoded protein: CAIMGGDPDRTYGYTF.

The chain has TRBV27 and TRBJ2-7; tentatively, D is TRBD1 (5 bases). This CDR3 is 14 amino acids long. CDR1 is MNHEY and CDR2 is SMNVEV in the germline V gene (reference sequence). Trimming cost V 6 bases and J 4 bases, with 16 bases left between them. The CDR3 region has the DNA TGTGCCAGCAGGACGACAGTTTTTCCTTACGAGCAGTACTTC. Residues: CASRTTVFPYEQYF.

Turning to this clone: Other DNA sequences of this sample code for an identical CDR3. The chain carries TRBV7-9 and TRBJ1-5, with TRBD1 identical over 8 bases. J gave up 7 bases and V 3 bases, and 2 bases lay outside the gene matches. This CDR3 comprises 13 residues. Germline loops: CDR1 SEHNR, CDR2 FQNEAQ (reference sequence). This CDR3 is CASSLTGDQPQHF. The CDR3 coding sequence is TGTGCCAGCAGCTTGACAGGGGACCAGCCCCAGCATTTT.

The V gene is TRBV12-5, the J gene TRBJ1-6; unclear D gene. The V gene's germline CDR1 is LGHNT and CDR2 FRNRAP. CDR3 length equals 13 residues. Trimming cost V 9 bases and J 0 bases, with 6 bases left between them. CDR3 DNA sequence: TGTGCTAGCGCGAGCTCCTATAATTCACCCCTCCACTTT. Protein: CASASSYNSPLHF.

V and J are TRBV7-8 and TRBJ1-5; D is ambiguous. V lost 5 bases, J lost 9 bases, and 17 bases lay in between. CDR1 is SGHVS, CDR2 FQNEAQ, per germline. The CDR3 extends over 14 amino acids. CDR3 amino acids: CASSQPDSPWPQHF. CDR3 in DNA: TGTGCCAGCAGCCAGCCGGACTCCCCGTGGCCCCAGCATTTT.

The chain couples TRBV5-1 to TRBJ2-7; 7 bases are shared with TRBD1. This CDR3 comprises 16 residues. V was pared by 5 bases and J by 3 bases, with 14 bases of the junction left unmatched. From germline, CDR1 is SGHRS and CDR2 YFSETQ. The CDR3 bases are TGCGCCAGCAGACGACTCCGGGACAGAGTGATCTACGAGCAGTACTTC. This encodes CASRRLRDRVIYEQYF.

J is TRBJ1-5 and V is TRBV6-1; D ambiguous. The CDR3 spans 16 residues. V gave up 2 bases and J gave up 0 bases, with 11 bases separating them. Germline-derived CDR1 and CDR2 are MNHNS and SASEGT. DNA of the CDR3: TGTGCCAGCAGTGAACGCGGGCTAAATAGCAATCAGCCCCAGCATTTT. Protein: CASSERGLNSNQPQHF.

The V call is TRBV6-4, the J call TRBJ2-1; D uncertain. This CDR3 comprises 14 residues. Germline values: CDR1 MRHNA, CDR2 SNTAGT. The V end lost 4 bases, the J end lost 1 base, and 8 bases lay between the germline ends. The CDR3 reads CASSASGSYNEQFF. The CDR3 region has the DNA TGTGCCAGCAGTGCGTCCGGGTCCTACAATGAGCAGTTCTTC.

The chain employs TRBV18 and TRBJ1-5; a possible D gene is TRBD1 (6 bases). V gave up 3 bases and J gave up 0 bases, with 21 bases separating them. Germline V gene lookup returns CDR1 KGHSH and CDR2 LQKENI. The CDR3 sequence is 19 residues long. The CDR3 nucleotides are TGTGCCAGCTCACCTCGACGGGTCCCGGACAGCCTTAGCAATCAGCCCCAGCATTTT. It codes for CASSPRRVPDSLSNQPQHF.

The rearrangement joins TRBV9 to TRBJ2-7, with TRBD2 identical over 9 bases. Germline lookup yields CDR1 SGDLS and CDR2 YYNGEE. The length of the CDR3 is 15 residues. J gave up 2 bases and V 0 bases, and 3 bases lay outside the gene matches. The CDR3 region has the DNA TGTGCCAGCAGCGTAGGCGGGAGGGCCGCCTACGAGCAGTACTTC. Protein sequence: CASSVGGRAAYEQYF.

The chain recombines TRBV6-1 with TRBJ2-3, with D possibly TRBD2 on 6 matching bases. CDR3 length: 15 residues. V lost 7 bases and J lost 6, with 20 bases in between. Germline CDR1 MNHNS, CDR2 SASEGT. The CDR3 nucleotides read TGTGCCAGCACCCTGACTAGTTTTTTGGAGGATACGCAGTATTTT. It is translated as CASTLTSFLEDTQYF.

The chain carries TRBV6-6 and TRBJ2-1; TRBD2 aligns across 7 bases. This CDR3 is built from 13 residues. Germline V gives CDR1 MNHNY, CDR2 SVGAGI (reference sequence). V dropped 5 bases and J dropped 7; count of bases not matched to a gene: 5. This chain's CDR3 is CASSPLRENEQFF. In DNA, the CDR3 is TGTGCCAGCAGTCCCCTGCGGGAGAATGAGCAGTTCTTC.

V gene TRBV7-9 combines with J gene TRBJ2-7; no firm D call. This CDR3 is 15 amino acids long. Trimming took 1 base from V and 1 from J, leaving 11 bases between them. The germline V gene encodes CDR1 SEHNR and CDR2 FQNEAQ (reference sequence). The CDR3 coding sequence is TGTGCCAGCAGCTTAGAAGGCAGGCCGTCCTACGAGCAGTACTTC. It specifies CASSLEGRPSYEQYF. The whole variable domain, filled in from reference TRBV7-9 and TRBJ2-7, reads DTGVSQNPRHKITKRGQNVTFRCDPISEHNRLYWYRQTLGQGPEFLTYFQNEAQLEKSRLLSDRFSAERPKGSFSTLEIQRTEQGDSAMYLCASSLEGRPSYEQYFGPGTRLTVT.

The chain combines TRBV6-6 with TRBJ2-4, with 7 bases aligning to TRBD1. Trimming at V came to 6 bases and at J to 6 bases, leaving 11 bases not matched to a gene. This CDR3 region has 15 residues. Germline assignment: CDR1 MNHNY and CDR2 SVGAGI (reference sequence). The CDR3 sequence is CASRIDRDLRNIQYF. CDR3 coding DNA: TGTGCCAGCAGGATTGACAGGGATCTAAGAAACATTCAGTACTTC.

This sequence joins TRBV5-4 and TRBJ1-6, with D tentatively TRBD1 (5 bases). Germline lookup yields CDR1 SGHNT and CDR2 YYREEE (reference sequence). V was cut by 2 bases and J by 7 bases, with 13 bases left in between. The CDR3 runs 15 residues. CDR3 DNA: TGTGCCAGCAGCTTCCGTGGGGGAGGAAATTCACCCCTCCACTTT. Its protein product is CASSFRGGGNSPLHF.

The table lists this clone with a count of one. The CDR3 DNA reads as TGTGCTAGTGGTTTATCGGCAGGTCGAGGGGAAGCTTTCTTT. It yields the protein CASGLSAGRGEAFF. The chain combines TRBV12-5 with TRBJ1-1; D gene ambiguous. The germline gives CDR1 LGHNT, CDR2 FRNRAP. This CDR3 is 14 amino acids long. Trimming left V 3 bases short and J 8 bases short, with 16 bases between.

The chain joins TRBV7-6 to TRBJ2-3, with TRBD1 identical over 7 bases. This CDR3 is built from 18 residues. Germline lookup yields CDR1 SGHVS and CDR2 FNYEAQ. Trimming at V came to 2 bases and at J to 1 base, leaving 12 bases not matched to a gene. The CDR3: CASSLRLRQGGRTDTQYF. DNA of the CDR3: TGTGCCAGCAGCTTAAGACTTAGACAGGGTGGCCGCACAGATACGCAGTATTTT.

The V call is TRBV28, the J call TRBJ2-1; D might be TRBD2 (6 bases). V was cut by 4 bases and J by 2 bases, with 15 bases left in between. This CDR3 is 16 amino acids long. Germline CDR1 is MDHEN and CDR2 is SYDVKM. The CDR3 coding sequence is TGTGCCAGCAGTTCGAATAGGGCGGGACCCTACAATGAGCAGTTCTTC. The encoded protein is CASSSNRAGPYNEQFF.